This is a list of T cell receptor beta chains from one sample in a study of blood T cell repertoires in COVID-19. Assay used: immunoSEQ multiplex PCR; TCRdb lists only in-frame clones, some missing. The sample holds about 150,000 clones, about 89% seen once. Sequenced: peripheral blood. Receptor source: a man aged 50-59 years with acute or convalescent COVID-19. Both conserved end residues are part of each CDR3. The D gene is left open where the match is weak. Not all rows give a size; the values are once, few, many and, for expanded clones, a class.

TGTGCCAGCAGCCTAGGGACAGTTAATCAGCCCCAGCATTTT | CASSLGTVNQPQHF | NA | TRBJ1-5 | TRBV3-1/TRBV3-2 | TRBD1
TGTGCCAGCAGTTTAATTGGGACAGACTATGGCTACACCTTC | CASSLIGTDYGYTF | NA | TRBJ1-2 | TRBV27 | TRBD1
TGTGCCAGCAGTTTTACAGCGAACACCGGGGAGCTGTTTTTT | CASSFTANTGELFF | NA | TRBJ2-2 | TRBV5-5 | NA
TGTGCCAGCAGATCCGGGACAGGGGGTAATGGCTACACCTTC | CASRSGTGGNGYTF | NA | TRBJ1-2 | TRBV5-4 | TRBD1
TGTGCCAGTAATGGGAGGAACACTGAAGCTTTCTTT | CASNGRNTEAFF | NA | TRBJ1-1 | TRBV19 | NA
TGTGCCAGCAGCCCCGGGGGGGCTACTAATGAAAAACTGTTTTTT | CASSPGGATNEKLFF | NA | TRBJ1-4 | TRBV7-9 | NA
TGTGCCACCAGCAGAGATCGGTGGGGCGGGGATGGCTACACCTTC | CATSRDRWGGDGYTF | once | TRBJ1-2 | TRBV15 | NA
TGTGCCAGTAGTATAACAGGGGCCAATCAGCCCCAGCATTTT | CASSITGANQPQHF | NA | TRBJ1-5 | TRBV19 | TRBD1
TGTGCCAGCAGTCAAAATACAAGAAACACTGAAGCTTTCTTT | CASSQNTRNTEAFF | NA | TRBJ1-1 | TRBV6-6 | NA
TGTGCCAGCCTAAAGAGACAGGGGGATAATTCACCCCTCCACTTT | CASLKRQGDNSPLHF | few | TRBJ1-6 | TRBV28 | TRBD1
TGTGCCAGCAGCGCCCCCACGGGGGGGACCGGGGAGCTGTTTTTT | CASSAPTGGTGELFF | NA | TRBJ2-2 | TRBV28 | TRBD2
TGTGCCTCAGGACAGAGTGACTTTTCACCCCTCCACTTT | CASGQSDFSPLHF | NA | TRBJ1-6 | TRBV30 | NA
TGTGCCAGCAGCTGGACTAGCGTGGGTGAGCAGTTCTTC | CASSWTSVGEQFF | NA | TRBJ2-1 | TRBV3-1/TRBV3-2 | TRBD2
TGTGCCAGTAGTAGAGGGTGGAATCAGCCCCAGCATTTT | CASSRGWNQPQHF | NA | TRBJ1-5 | TRBV19 | NA
TGTGCCAGTAGTCACAGGGGGCCCGGGGAGCTGTTTTTT | CASSHRGPGELFF | NA | TRBJ2-2 | TRBV19 | TRBD1
TGTGCCAGCAGTTTACTGACGGGAGCGGGCACAGATACGCAGTATTTT | CASSLLTGAGTDTQYF | NA | TRBJ2-3 | TRBV28 | NA
TGTGCCAGCAGTTACACCTCGGGACAGGGTGACTCACCCCTCCACTTT | CASSYTSGQGDSPLHF | NA | TRBJ1-6 | TRBV6-5 | TRBD1
TGTGCCAGCAGTACACCCGGGACTAGGGAGCAGTTCTTC | CASSTPGTREQFF | NA | TRBJ2-1 | TRBV12-3/TRBV12-4 | TRBD2
TGTGCCATCCTTGGTGGGGGGGACAGCACAGATACGCAGTATTTT | CAILGGGDSTDTQYF | NA | TRBJ2-3 | TRBV21-1 | NA
TGTGCCAGCAGCTTGGGTATACCGGGACTTGTCTACGAGCAGTACTTC | CASSLGIPGLVYEQYF | NA | TRBJ2-7 | TRBV5-6 | NA
TGTGCCAGTAGTATTGGACAGAACAATGAGCAGTTCTTC | CASSIGQNNEQFF | NA | TRBJ2-1 | TRBV19 | NA
TGTGCCAGCAGCCCCGCCCCGCGCGCCTACAATGAGCAGTTCTTC | CASSPAPRAYNEQFF | NA | TRBJ2-1 | TRBV11-2 | NA
TGTGCTAGTGGTAATGGAGCCACTGAAGCTTTCTTT | CASGNGATEAFF | NA | TRBJ1-1 | TRBV12-5 | NA
TGTGCCAGCAGCCAAGGGGTAGCGGCCCTGGATACGCAGTATTTT | CASSQGVAALDTQYF | NA | TRBJ2-3 | TRBV4-2 | NA
TGTGCCAGCAGCTCCGCCCGACAGGGGAATTCCTATAATTCACCCCTCCACTTT | CASSSARQGNSYNSPLHF | NA | TRBJ1-6 | TRBV11-2 | TRBD1
TGTGCCAGCAGTGAACAAGCCGGGAGTGGAAACACCATATATTTT | CASSEQAGSGNTIYF | NA | TRBJ1-3 | TRBV2 | NA
TGTGCCAGCAGCCCTGGATCGGGGATCACAGATACGCAGTATTTT | CASSPGSGITDTQYF | NA | TRBJ2-3 | TRBV7-9 | NA
TGTGCCATCAGTGAGTCCCTAGCGGGAACGTCAGATACGCAGTATTTT | CAISESLAGTSDTQYF | few | TRBJ2-3 | TRBV10-3 | TRBD2
TGTGCCAGCAGCTTGTTGGGAGGGGAGGGCCAAAACGAGCAGTACTTC | CASSLLGGEGQNEQYF | NA | TRBJ2-7 | TRBV7-2 | TRBD2
TGTGCCAGCGGGGCGGGAGCCTCCTACGAGCAGTACTTC | CASGAGASYEQYF | NA | TRBJ2-7 | TRBV6-5 | TRBD2
TGTGCCAGTAGTACATCAATGACAGGCGGTAATGAAAAACTGTTTTTT | CASSTSMTGGNEKLFF | NA | TRBJ1-4 | TRBV19 | NA
TGTGCCAGCAGTTACTCGAATATTAGGGGCTCTGGGGCCAACGTCCTGACTTTC | CASSYSNIRGSGANVLTF | NA | TRBJ2-6 | TRBV6-2/TRBV6-3 | NA
TGTGCCAGCTTAGCGACAGGAACCGCCTATGGCTACACCTTC | CASLATGTAYGYTF | NA | TRBJ1-2 | TRBV2 | NA
TGTGCCAGCAGTTTTCTAAGCGGGACAGGATACGAGCAGTACTTC | CASSFLSGTGYEQYF | NA | TRBJ2-7 | TRBV27 | NA
TGCAGCGTTGACAGGGGCAATGAGCAGTTCTTC | CSVDRGNEQFF | NA | TRBJ2-1 | TRBV29-1 | NA
TGTGCCAGCGTACGGGGCACAGATACGCAGTATTTT | CASVRGTDTQYF | NA | TRBJ2-3 | TRBV2 | NA
TGCGCCAGCAGCCAAGATCGGGGGTGGGGAAACACCATATATTTT | CASSQDRGWGNTIYF | NA | TRBJ1-3 | TRBV4-3 | NA
TGTGCCAGCACTCACCCCACAGGGGGAAACAATGAGCAGTTCTTC | CASTHPTGGNNEQFF | once | TRBJ2-1 | TRBV28 | TRBD1
TGTGCCAGCAGCTTATTAGGCGGCTCCTATAATTCACCCCTCCACTTT | CASSLLGGSYNSPLHF | NA | TRBJ1-6 | TRBV13 | NA
TGTGCCAGCAGTTACGGGGGCAGGGTCACTGAAGCTTTCTTT | CASSYGGRVTEAFF | NA | TRBJ1-1 | TRBV6-5 | NA